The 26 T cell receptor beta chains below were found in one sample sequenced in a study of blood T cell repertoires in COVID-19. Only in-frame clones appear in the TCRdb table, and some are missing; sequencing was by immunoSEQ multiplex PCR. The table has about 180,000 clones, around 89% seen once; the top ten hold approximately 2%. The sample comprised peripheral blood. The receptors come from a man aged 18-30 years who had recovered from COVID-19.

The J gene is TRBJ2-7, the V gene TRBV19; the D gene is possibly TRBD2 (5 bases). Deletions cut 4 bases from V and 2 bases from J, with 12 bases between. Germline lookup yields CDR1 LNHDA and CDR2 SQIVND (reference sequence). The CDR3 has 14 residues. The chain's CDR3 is CASSTRTSTYEQYF. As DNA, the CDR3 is TGTGCCAGTAGTACCCGGACTTCCACCTACGAGCAGTACTTC.

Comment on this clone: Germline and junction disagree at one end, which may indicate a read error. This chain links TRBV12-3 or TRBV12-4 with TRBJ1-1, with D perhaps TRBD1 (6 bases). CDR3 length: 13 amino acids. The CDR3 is CASSSPGTLAGIF. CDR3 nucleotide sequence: TGTGCCAGCAGTTCTCCCGGGACACTGGCCGGGATCTTT.

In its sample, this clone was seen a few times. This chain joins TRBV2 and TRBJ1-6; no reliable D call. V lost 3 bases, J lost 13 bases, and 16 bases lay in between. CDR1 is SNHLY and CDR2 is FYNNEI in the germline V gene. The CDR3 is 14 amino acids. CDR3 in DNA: TGTGCCAGCAGTGAGAATTCGGGCGGGCCGCCCCTCCACTTT. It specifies CASSENSGGPPLHF.

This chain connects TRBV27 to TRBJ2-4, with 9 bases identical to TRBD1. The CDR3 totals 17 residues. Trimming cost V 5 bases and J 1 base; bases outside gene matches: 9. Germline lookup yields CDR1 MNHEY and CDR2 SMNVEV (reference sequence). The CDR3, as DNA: TGTGCCAGCAGTCTACAAAGGGACAGGGCGGCCAAAAACATTCAGTACTTC. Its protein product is CASSLQRDRAAKNIQYF.

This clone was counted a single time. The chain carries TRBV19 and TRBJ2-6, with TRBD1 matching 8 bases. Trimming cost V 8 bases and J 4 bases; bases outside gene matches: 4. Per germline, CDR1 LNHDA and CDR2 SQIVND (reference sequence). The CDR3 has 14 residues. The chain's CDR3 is CASLDRAGANVLTF. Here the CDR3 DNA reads TGTGCCAGTTTGGACAGGGCCGGGGCCAACGTCCTGACTTTC. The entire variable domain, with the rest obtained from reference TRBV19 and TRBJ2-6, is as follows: DGGITQSPKYLFRKEGQNVTLSCEQNLNHDAMYWYRQDPGQGLRLIYYSQIVNDFQKGDIAEGYSVSREKKESFPLTVTSAQKNPTAFYLCASLDRAGANVLTFGAGSRLTVL.

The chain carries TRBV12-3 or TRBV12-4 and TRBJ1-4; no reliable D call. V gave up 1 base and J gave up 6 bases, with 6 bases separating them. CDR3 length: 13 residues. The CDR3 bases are TGTGCCAGCAGTTTAGTAGCAGATGAAAAACTGTTTTTT. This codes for CASSLVADEKLFF.

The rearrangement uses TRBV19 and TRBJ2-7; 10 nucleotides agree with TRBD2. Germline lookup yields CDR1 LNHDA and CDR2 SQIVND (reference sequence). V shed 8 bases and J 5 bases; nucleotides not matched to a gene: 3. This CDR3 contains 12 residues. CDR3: CASASGSNEQYF. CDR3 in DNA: TGTGCCAGTGCTAGCGGGAGTAACGAGCAGTACTTC.

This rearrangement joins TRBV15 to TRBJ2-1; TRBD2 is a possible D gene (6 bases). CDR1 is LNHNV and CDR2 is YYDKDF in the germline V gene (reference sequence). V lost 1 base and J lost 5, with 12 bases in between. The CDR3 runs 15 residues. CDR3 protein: CATSRGSSVNNEQFF. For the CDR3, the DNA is TGTGCCACCAGCAGAGGTTCTAGCGTAAACAATGAGCAGTTCTTC.

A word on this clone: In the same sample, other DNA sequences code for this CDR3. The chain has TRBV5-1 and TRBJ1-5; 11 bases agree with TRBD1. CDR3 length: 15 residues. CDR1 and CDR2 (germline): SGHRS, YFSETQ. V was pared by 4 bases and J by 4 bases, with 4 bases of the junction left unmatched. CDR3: CASSPGTGGNQPQHF. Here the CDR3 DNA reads TGCGCCAGCAGCCCTGGGACAGGGGGTAATCAGCCCCAGCATTTT.

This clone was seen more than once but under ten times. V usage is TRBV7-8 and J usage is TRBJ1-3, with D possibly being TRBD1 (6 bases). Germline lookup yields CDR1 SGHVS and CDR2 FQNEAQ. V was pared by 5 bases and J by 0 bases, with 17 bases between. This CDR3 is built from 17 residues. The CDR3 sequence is CASSRVRQDSSGNTIYF. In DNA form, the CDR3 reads TGTGCCAGCAGCCGAGTCAGACAGGATTCCTCTGGAAACACCATATATTTT.

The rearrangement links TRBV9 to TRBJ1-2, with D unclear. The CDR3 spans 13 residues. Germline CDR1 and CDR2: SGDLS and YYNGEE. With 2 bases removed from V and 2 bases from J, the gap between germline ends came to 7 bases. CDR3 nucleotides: TGTGCCAGCAGCGTGGAGGGAAACTATGGCTACACCTTC. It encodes CASSVEGNYGYTF.

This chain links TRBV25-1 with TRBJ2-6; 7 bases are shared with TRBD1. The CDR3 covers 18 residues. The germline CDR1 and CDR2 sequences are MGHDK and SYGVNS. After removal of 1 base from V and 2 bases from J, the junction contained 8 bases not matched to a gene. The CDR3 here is CASSESWTGNAGANVLTF. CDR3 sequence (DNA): TGTGCCAGCAGTGAATCGTGGACAGGAAATGCTGGGGCCAACGTCCTGACTTTC.

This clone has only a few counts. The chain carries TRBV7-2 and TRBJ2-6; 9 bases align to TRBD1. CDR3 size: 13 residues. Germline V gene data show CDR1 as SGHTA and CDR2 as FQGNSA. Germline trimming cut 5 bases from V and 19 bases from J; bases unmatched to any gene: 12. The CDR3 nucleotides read TGTGCCAGCAGCCAAGGGGGGGGACAGGGCCTTACTTTC. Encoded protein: CASSQGGGQGLTF.

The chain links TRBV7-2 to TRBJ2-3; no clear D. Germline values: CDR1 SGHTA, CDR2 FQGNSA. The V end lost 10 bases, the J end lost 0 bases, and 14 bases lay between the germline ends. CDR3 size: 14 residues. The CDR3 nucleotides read TGTGCCACCCAACAATGGTCTAGCACAGATACGCAGTATTTT. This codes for CATQQWSSTDTQYF.

As DNA, the CDR3 is TGTGCCAGCAGCTTAGATAGTAGCGGGAGAAATGAGCAGTTCTTC. Translation gives CASSLDSSGRNEQFF. The rearrangement uses TRBV7-9 and TRBJ2-1, with 9 positions matching TRBD2. The CDR3 is 15 amino acids. From germline, CDR1 is SEHNR and CDR2 FQNEAQ (reference sequence). The junction had 5 bases not matched to a gene; V was cut back by 1 base and J by 7 bases.

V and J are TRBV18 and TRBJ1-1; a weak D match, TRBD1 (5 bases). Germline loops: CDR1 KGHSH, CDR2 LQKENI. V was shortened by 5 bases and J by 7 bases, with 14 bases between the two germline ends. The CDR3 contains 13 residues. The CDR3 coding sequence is TGTGCCAGCTCAGGCGGCAGGGCCCATGAAGCTTTCTTT. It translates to CASSGGRAHEAFF.

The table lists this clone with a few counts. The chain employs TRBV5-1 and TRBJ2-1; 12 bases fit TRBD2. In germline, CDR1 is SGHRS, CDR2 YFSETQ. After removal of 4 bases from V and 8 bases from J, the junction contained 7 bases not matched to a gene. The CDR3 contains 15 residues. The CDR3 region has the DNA TGCGCCAGCAGCGGTGGACTAGCGGGAATAGATGAGCAGTTCTTC. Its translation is CASSGGLAGIDEQFF.

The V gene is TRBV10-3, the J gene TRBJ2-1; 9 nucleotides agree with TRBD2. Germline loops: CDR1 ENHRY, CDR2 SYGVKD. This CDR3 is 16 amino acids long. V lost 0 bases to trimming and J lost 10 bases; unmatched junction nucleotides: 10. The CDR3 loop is CAISESAGGPPSEQFF. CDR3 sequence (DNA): TGTGCCATCAGTGAGTCGGCGGGAGGGCCTCCGAGCGAGCAGTTCTTC.

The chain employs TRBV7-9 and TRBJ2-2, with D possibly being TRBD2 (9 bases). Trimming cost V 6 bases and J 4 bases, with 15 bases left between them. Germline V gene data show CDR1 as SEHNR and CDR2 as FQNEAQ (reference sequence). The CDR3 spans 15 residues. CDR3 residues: CASRPSGTGTGELFF. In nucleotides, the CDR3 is TGTGCCAGCAGGCCTAGCGGGACAGGCACCGGGGAGCTGTTTTTT.

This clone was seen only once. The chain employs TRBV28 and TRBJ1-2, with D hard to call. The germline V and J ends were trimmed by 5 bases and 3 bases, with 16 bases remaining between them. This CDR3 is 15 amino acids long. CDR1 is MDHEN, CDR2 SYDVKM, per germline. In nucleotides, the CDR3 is TGTGCCAGCAGTCTCCCTACTATAGCGGACTATGGCTACACCTTC. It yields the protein CASSLPTIADYGYTF.

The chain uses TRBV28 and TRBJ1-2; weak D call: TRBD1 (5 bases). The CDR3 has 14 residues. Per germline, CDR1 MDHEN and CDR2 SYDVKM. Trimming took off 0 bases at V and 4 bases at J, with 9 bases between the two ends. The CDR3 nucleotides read TGTGCCAGCAGTTTATGGGTAGGGGCCTATGGCTACACCTTC. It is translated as CASSLWVGAYGYTF.

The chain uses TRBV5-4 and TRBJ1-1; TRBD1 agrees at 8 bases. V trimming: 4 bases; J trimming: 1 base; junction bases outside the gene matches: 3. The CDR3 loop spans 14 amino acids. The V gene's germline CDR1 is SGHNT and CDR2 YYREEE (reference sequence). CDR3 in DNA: TGTGCCAGCAGCCCGGACAGGGAGAACACTGAAGCTTTCTTT. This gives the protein CASSPDRENTEAFF.

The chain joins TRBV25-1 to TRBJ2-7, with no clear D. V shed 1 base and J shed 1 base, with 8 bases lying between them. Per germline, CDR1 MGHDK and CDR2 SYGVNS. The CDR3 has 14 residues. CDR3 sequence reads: CASSESPVSYEQYF. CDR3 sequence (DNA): TGTGCCAGCAGTGAATCCCCGGTATCCTACGAGCAGTACTTC.

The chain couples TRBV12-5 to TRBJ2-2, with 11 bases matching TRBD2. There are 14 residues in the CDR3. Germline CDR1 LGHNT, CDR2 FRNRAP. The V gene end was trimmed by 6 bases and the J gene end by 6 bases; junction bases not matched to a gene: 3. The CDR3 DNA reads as TGTGCTAGTGGCTTAGCGGGAGGGGCCGGGGAGCTGTTTTTT. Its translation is CASGLAGGAGELFF. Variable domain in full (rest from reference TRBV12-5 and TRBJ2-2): DARVTQTPRHKVTEMGQEVTMRCQPILGHNTVFWYRQTMMQGLELLAYFRNRAPLDDSGMPKDRFSAEMPDATLATLKIQPSEPRDSAVYFCASGLAGGAGELFFGEGSRLTVL.

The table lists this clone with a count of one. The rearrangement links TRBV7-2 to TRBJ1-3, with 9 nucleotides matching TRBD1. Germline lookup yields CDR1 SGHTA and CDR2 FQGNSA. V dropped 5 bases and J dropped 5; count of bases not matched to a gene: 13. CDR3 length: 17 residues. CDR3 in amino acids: CASSSTGTGRARNTIYF. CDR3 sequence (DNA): TGTGCCAGCAGCAGTACCGGGACAGGGAGAGCCAGAAACACCATATATTTT.

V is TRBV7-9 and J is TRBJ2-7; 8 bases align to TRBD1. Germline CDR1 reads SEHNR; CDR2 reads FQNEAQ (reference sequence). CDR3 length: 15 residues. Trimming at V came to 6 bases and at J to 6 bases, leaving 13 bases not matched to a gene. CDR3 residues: CASRDLRTGIGEQYF. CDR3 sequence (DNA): TGTGCCAGCAGGGACTTAAGGACAGGGATCGGCGAGCAGTACTTC.